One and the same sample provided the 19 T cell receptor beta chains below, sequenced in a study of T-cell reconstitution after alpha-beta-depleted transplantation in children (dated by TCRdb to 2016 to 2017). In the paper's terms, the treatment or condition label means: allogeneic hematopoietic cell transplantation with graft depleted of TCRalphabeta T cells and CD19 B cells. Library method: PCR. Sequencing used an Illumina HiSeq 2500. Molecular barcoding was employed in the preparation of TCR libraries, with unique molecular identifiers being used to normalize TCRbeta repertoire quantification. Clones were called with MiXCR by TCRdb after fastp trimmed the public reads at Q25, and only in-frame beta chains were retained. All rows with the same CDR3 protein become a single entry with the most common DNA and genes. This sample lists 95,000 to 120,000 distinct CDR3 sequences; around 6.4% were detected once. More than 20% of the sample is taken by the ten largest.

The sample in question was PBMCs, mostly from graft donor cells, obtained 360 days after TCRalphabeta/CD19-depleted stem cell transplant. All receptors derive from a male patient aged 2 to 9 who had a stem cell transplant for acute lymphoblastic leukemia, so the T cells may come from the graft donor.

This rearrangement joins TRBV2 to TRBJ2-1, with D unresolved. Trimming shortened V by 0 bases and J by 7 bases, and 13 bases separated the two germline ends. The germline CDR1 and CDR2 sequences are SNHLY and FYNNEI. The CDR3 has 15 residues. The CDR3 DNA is TGTGCCAGCAGTGAAGCGTACACAACCCTAAATGAGCAGTTCTTC. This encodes CASSEAYTTLNEQFF. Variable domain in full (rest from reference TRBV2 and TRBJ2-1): EPEVTQTPSHQVTQMGQEVILRCVPISNHLYFYWYRQILGQKVEFLVSFYNNEISEKSEIFDDQFSVERPDGSNFTLKIRSTKLEDSAMYFCASSEAYTTLNEQFFGPGTRLTVL.

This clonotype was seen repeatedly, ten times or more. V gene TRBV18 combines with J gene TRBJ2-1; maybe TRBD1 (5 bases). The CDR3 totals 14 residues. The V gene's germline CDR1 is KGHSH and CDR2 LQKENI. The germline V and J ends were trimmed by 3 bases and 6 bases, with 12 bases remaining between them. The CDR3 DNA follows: TGTGCCAGCTCACCCGGCAGGGATAGCAATGAGCAGTTCTTC. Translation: CASSPGRDSNEQFF.

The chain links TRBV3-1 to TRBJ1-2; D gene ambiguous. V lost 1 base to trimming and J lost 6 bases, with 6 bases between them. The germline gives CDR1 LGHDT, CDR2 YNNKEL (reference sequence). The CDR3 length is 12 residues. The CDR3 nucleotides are TGTGCCAGCAGCCAAGTAAGCCATGGCTACACCTTC. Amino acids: CASSQVSHGYTF.

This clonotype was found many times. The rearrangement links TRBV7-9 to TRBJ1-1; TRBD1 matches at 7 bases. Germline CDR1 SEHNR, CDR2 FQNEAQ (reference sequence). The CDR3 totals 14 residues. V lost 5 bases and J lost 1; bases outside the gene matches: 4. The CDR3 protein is CASSAGQTNTEAFF. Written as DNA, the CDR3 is TGTGCCAGCAGCGCGGGACAGACGAACACTGAAGCTTTCTTT.

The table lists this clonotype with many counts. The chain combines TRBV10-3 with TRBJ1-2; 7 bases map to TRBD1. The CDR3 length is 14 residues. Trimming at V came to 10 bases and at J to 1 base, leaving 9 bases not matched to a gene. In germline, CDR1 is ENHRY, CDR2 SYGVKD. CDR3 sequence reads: CATTDRQGNYGYTF. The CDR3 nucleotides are TGTGCCACTACGGACAGGCAGGGTAACTATGGCTACACCTTC.

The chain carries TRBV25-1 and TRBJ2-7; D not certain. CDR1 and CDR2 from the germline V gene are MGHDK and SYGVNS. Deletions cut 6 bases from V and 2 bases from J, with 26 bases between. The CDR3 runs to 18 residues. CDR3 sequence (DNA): TGTGCCAGCAGAGGGCAGGAACAGACCCTATCGGGCCCCTACGAGCAGTACTTC. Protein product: CASRGQEQTLSGPYEQYF.

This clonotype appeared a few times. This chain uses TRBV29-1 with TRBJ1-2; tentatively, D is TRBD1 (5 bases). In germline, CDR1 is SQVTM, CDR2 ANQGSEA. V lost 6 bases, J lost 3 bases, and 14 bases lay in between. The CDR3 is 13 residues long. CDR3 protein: CSVLRVGYYGYTF. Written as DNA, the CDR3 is TGCAGCGTCCTCAGGGTAGGGTACTATGGCTACACCTTC.

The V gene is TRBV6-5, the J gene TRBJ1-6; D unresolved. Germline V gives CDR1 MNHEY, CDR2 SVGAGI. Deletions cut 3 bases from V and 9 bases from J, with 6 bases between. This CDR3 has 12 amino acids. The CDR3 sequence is CASSYEGSPLHF. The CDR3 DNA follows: TGTGCCAGCAGTTATGAGGGTTCACCCCTCCACTTT.

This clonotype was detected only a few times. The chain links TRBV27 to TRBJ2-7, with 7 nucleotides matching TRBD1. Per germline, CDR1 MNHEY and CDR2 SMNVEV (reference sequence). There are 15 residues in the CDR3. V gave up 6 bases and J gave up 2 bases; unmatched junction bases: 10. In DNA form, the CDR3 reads TGTGCCAGCAGGATTACAGGGGTGAGTCCCTACGAGCAGTACTTC. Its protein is CASRITGVSPYEQYF.

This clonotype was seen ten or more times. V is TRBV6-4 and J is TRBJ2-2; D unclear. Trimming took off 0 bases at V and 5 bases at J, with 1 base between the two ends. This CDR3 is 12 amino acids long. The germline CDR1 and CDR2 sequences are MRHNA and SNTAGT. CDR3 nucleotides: TGTGCCAGCAGTGACTCGACCGGGGAGCTGTTTTTT. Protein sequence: CASSDSTGELFF.

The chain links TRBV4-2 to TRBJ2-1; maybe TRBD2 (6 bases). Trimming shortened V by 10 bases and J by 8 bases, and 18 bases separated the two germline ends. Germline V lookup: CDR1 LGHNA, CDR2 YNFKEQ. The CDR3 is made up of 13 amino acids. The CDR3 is CATSPGTGYEQFF. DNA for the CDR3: TGTGCCACCAGTCCCGGGACTGGCTATGAGCAGTTCTTC.

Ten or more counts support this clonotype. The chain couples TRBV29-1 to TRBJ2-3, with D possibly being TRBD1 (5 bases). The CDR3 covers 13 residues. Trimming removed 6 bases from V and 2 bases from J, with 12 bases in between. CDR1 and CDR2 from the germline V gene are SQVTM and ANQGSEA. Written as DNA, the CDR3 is TGCAGCGTGAGGACAAAATTCACAGATACGCAGTATTTT. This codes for CSVRTKFTDTQYF.

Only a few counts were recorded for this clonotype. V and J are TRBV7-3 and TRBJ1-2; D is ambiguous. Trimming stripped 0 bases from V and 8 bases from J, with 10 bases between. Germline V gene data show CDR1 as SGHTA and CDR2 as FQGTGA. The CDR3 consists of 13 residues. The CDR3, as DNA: TGTGCCAGCAGCTTAACAGGAACCTACGGCTACACCTTC. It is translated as CASSLTGTYGYTF.

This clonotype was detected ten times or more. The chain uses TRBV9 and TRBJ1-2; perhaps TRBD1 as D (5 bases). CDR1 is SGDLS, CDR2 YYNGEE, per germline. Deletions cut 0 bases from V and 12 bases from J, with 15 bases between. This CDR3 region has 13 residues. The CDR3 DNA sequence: TGTGCCAGCAGCGTAGGCTCTCAGGGCATCAACACCTTC. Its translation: CASSVGSQGINTF.

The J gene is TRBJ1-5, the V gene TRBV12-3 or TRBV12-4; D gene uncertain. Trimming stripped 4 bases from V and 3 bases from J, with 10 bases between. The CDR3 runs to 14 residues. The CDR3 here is CASSSVRDNQPQHF. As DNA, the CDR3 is TGTGCCAGCAGTTCAGTGAGGGACAATCAGCCCCAGCATTTT.

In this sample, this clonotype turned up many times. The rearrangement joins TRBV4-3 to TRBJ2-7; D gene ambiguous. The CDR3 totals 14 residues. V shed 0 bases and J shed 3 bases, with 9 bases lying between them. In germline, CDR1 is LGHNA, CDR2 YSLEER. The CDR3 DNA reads TGCGCCAGCAGCCAAGACCGCAGGCACTACGAGCAGTACTTC. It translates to CASSQDRRHYEQYF.

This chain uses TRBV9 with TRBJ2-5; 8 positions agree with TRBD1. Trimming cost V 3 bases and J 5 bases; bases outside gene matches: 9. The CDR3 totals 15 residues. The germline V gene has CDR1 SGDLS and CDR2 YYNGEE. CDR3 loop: CASSEPTGADETQYF. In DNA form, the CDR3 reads TGTGCCAGCAGCGAGCCGACAGGGGCGGATGAGACCCAGTACTTC.

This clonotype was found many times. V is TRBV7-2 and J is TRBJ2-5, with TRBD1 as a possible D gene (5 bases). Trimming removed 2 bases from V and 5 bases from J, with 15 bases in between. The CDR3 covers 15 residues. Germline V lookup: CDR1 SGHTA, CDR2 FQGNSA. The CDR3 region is CASSLSRAPGETQYF. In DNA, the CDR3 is TGTGCCAGCAGCTTAAGCAGGGCGCCTGGGGAGACCCAGTACTTC.

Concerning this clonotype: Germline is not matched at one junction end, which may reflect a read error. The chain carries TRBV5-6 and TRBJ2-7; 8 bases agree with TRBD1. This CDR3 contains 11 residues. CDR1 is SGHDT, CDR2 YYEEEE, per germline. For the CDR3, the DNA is TGTGCCAGCAACTCAAGGGACAGGCTTCACTTC. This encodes CASNSRDRLHF.